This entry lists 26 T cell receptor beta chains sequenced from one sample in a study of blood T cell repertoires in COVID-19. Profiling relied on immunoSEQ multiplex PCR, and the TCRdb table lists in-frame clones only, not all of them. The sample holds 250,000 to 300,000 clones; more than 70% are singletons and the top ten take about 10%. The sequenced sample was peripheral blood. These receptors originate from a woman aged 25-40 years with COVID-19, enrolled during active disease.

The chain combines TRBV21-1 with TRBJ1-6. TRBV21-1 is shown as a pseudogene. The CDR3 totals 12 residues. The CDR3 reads CASSTGNSPLHF. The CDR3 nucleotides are TGTGCCAGCAGCACCGGGAATTCACCCCTCCACTTT.

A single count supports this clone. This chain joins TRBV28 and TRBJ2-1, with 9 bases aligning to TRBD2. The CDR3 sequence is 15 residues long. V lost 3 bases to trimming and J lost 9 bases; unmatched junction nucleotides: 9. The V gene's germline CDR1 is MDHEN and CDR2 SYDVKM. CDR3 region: CASSFSGRFFGEQFF. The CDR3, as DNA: TGTGCCAGCAGTTTTAGCGGGAGATTCTTCGGTGAGCAGTTCTTC.

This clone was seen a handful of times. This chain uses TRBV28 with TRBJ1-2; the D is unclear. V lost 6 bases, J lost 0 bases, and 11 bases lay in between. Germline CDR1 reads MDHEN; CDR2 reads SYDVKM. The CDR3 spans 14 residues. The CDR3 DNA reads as TGTGCCAGCAGCGATCCGGGGACTAACTATGGCTACACCTTC. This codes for CASSDPGTNYGYTF.

The CDR3 nucleotides read TGTGCCAGCAGCCCCGGGACTAGCGCCCACGAGCAGTACTTC. It translates to CASSPGTSAHEQYF. J is TRBJ2-7 and V is TRBV5-6; 10 bases agree with TRBD2. The CDR3 length is 14 residues. V lost 4 bases to trimming and J lost 5 bases; unmatched junction nucleotides: 6. CDR1 and CDR2 (germline): SGHDT, YYEEEE. The full variable domain, in which reference TRBV5-6 and TRBJ2-7 provide the parts outside the CDR3, is DAGVTQSPTHLIKTRGQQVTLRCSPKSGHDTVSWYQQALGQGPQFIFQYYEEEERQRGNFPDRFSGHQFPNYSSELNVNALLLGDSALYLCASSPGTSAHEQYFGPGTRLTVT.

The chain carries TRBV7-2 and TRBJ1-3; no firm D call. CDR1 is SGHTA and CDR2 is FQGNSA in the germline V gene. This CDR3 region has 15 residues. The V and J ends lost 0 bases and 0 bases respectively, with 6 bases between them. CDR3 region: CASSLAHGSGNTIYF. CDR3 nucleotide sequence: TGTGCCAGCAGCTTAGCGCACGGCTCTGGAAACACCATATATTTT. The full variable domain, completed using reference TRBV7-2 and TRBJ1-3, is GAGVSQSPSNKVTEKGKDVELRCDPISGHTALYWYRQSLGQGLEFLIYFQGNSAPDKSGLPSDRFSAERTGGSVSTLTIQRTQQEDSAVYLCASSLAHGSGNTIYFGEGSWLTVV.

CDR3: CSAGDRGADTQYF. DNA for the CDR3: TGCAGCGCCGGCGACAGGGGGGCAGATACGCAGTATTTT. This rearrangement joins TRBV29-1 to TRBJ2-3; 9 bases agree with TRBD1. The V gene end was trimmed by 7 bases and the J gene end by 4 bases; junction bases not matched to a gene: 6. Germline CDR1 SQVTM, CDR2 ANQGSEA. This CDR3 is built from 13 residues.

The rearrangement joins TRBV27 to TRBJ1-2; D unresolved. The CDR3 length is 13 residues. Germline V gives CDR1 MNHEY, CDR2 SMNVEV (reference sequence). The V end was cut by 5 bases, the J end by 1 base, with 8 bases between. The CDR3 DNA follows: TGTGCCAGCAGTATTTCAAATAACTATGGCTACACCTTC. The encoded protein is CASSISNNYGYTF.

The CDR3 sequence: CASRWREALVDTQYF. Written as DNA, the CDR3 is TGTGCCAGCAGATGGCGGGAGGCCTTGGTAGATACGCAGTATTTT. The V gene is TRBV2, the J gene TRBJ2-3; 8 bases are shared with TRBD2. The germline CDR1 and CDR2 sequences are SNHLY and FYNNEI. The CDR3 loop spans 15 amino acids. V trimming: 6 bases; J trimming: 5 bases; junction bases outside the gene matches: 10.

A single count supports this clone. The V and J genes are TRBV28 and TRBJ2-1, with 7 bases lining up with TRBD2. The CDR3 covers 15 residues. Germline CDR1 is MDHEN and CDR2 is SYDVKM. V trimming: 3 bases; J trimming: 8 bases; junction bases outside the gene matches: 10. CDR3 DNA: TGTGCCAGCAGTTTGGCGGGAGTGGAACGGGATGAGCAGTTCTTC. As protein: CASSLAGVERDEQFF. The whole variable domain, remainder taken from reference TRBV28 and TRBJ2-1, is DVKVTQSSRYLVKRTGEKVFLECVQDMDHENMFWYRQDPGLGLRLIYFSYDVKMKEKGDIPEGYSVSREKKERFSLILESASTNQTSMYLCASSLAGVERDEQFFGPGTRLTVL.

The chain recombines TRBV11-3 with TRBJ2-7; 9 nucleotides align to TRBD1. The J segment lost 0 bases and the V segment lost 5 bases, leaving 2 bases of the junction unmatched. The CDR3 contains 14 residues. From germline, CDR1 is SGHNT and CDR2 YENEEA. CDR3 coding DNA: TGTGCCAGCAGCAGGGACAGGGCCTCCTACGAGCAGTACTTC. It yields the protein CASSRDRASYEQYF. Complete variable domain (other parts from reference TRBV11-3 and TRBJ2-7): EAGVVQSPRYKIIEKKQPVAFWCNPISGHNTLYWYLQNLGQGPELLIRYENEEAVDDSQLPKDRFSAERLKGVDSTLKIQPAELGDSAVYLCASSRDRASYEQYFGPGTRLTVT.

CDR3 region: CASKDRINEKLFF. The CDR3 DNA follows: TGTGCCAGCAAGGACAGAATAAATGAAAAACTGTTTTTT. J is TRBJ1-4 and V is TRBV25-1; tentatively, D is TRBD1 (6 bases). CDR1 is MGHDK and CDR2 is SYGVNS in the germline V gene. The V end lost 7 bases, the J end lost 5 bases, and 11 bases lay between the germline ends. CDR3 length: 13 residues.

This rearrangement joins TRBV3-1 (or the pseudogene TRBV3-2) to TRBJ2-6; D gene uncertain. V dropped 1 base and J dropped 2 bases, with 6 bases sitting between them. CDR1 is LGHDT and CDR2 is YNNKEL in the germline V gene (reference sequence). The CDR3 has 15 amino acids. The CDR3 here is CASSQGDPGANVLTF. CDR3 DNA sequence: TGTGCCAGCAGCCAAGGAGATCCTGGGGCCAACGTCCTGACTTTC.

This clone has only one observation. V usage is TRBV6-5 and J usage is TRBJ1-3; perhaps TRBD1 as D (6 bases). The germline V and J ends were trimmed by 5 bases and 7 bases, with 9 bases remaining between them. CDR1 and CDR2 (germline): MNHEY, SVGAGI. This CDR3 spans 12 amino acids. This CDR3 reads CASSKTGNTIYF. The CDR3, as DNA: TGTGCCAGCAGTAAGACAGGCAACACCATATATTTT.

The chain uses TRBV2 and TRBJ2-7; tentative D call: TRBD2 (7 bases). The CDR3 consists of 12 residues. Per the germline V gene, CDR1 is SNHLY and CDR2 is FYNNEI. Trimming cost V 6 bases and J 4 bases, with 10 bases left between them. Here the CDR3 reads CASRGGGYEQYF. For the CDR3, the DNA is TGTGCCAGCAGGGGAGGGGGATACGAGCAGTACTTC.

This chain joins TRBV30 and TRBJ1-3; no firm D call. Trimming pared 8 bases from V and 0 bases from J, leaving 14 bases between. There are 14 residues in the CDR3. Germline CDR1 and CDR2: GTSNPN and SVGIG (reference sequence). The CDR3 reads CAGNRGVSGNTIYF. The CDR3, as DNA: TGTGCCGGTAACCGCGGGGTCTCTGGAAACACCATATATTTT.

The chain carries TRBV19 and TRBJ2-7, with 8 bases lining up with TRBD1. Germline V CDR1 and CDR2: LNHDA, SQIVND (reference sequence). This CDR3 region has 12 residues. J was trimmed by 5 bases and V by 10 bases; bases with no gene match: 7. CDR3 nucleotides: TGTGCCACCGCAGACAGGGGTCACGAGCAGTACTTC. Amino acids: CATADRGHEQYF.

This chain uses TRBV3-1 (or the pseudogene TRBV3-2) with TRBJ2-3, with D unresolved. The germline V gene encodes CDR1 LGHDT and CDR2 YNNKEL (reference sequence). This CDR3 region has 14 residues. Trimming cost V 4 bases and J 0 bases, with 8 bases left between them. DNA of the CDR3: TGTGCCAGCAGCCCCTTACTAAGCACAGATACGCAGTATTTT. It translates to CASSPLLSTDTQYF.

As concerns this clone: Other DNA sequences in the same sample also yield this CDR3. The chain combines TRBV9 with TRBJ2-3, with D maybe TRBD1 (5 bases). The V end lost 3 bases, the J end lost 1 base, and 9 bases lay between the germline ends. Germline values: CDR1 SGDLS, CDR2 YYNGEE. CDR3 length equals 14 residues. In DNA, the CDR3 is TGTGCCAGCAGCGGTGACAGCCGCACAGATACGCAGTATTTT. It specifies CASSGDSRTDTQYF.

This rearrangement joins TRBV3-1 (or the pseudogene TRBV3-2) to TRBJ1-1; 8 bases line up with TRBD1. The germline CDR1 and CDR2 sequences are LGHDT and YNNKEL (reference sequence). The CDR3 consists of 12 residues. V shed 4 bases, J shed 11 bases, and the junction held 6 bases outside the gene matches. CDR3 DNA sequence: TGTGCCAGCAGCCGACAGGGGAGTTTGGCTTTCTTT. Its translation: CASSRQGSLAFF.

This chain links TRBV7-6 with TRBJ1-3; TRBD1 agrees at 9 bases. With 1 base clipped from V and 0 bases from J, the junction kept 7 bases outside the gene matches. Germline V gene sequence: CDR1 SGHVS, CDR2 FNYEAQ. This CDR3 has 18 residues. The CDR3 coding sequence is TGTGCCAGCAGCTTAGACCGGACAGGGGCTCTCTCTGGAAACACCATATATTTT. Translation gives CASSLDRTGALSGNTIYF.

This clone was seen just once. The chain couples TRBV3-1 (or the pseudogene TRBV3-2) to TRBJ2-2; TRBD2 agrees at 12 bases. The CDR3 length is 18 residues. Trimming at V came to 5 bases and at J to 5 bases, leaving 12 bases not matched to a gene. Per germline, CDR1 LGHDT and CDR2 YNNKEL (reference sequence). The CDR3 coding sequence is TGTGCCAGCAGCGTTTTTACCCCAACTAGCGGGAGGACCGGGGAGCTGTTTTTT. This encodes CASSVFTPTSGRTGELFF.

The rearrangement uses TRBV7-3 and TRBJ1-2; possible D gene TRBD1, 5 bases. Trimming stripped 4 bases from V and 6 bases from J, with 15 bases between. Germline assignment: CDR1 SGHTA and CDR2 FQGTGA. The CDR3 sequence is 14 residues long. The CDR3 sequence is CASSSTGQANGYTF. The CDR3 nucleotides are TGTGCCAGCAGCTCGACCGGACAAGCGAATGGCTACACCTTC.

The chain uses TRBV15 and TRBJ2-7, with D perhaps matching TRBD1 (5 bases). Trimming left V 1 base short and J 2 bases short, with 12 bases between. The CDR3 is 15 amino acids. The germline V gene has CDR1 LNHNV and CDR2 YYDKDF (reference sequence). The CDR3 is CATSRVQGPPYEQYF. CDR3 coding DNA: TGTGCCACCAGCAGAGTCCAGGGTCCTCCCTACGAGCAGTACTTC.

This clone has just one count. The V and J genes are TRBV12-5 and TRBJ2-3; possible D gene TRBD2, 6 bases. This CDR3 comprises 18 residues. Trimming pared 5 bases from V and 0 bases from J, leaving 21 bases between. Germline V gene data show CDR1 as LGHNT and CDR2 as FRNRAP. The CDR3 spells CASGTTQDGSGSTDTQYF. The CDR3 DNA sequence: TGTGCTAGTGGTACCACCCAGGACGGAAGCGGGAGCACAGATACGCAGTATTTT.

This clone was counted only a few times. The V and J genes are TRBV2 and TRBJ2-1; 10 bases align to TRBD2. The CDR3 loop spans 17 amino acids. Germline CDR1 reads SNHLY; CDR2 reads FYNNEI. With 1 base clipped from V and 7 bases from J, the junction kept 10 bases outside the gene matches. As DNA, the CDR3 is TGTGCCAGCAGTGAAGGTCCTAGCGGGAGTAAGCCGAATGAGCAGTTCTTC. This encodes CASSEGPSGSKPNEQFF.

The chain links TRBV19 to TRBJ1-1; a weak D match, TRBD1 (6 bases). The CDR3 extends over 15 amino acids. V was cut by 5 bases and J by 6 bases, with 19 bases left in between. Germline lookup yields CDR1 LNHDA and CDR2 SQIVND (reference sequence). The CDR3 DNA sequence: TGTGCCAGTAGTGTCAATTACAGGGCCGCCGCTGAAGCTTTCTTT. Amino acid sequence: CASSVNYRAAAEAFF.